One sample yielded the 12 T cell receptor beta chains listed below, sequenced in a study of T cell repertoires in cytomegalovirus infection. TCRdb re-called the reads through MiXCR, storing one row per CDR3 protein. The top ten clones hold around 4.5% of a sample with around 300,000 distinct CDR3 sequences, around 9.5% of them seen once. Sequenced input: PBMCs. The receptors here all came from a human donor in good health (CMV status not recorded). Some clones in this sample may be carry-over from other donors' samples.

The CDR3 loop is CASRAGPSGTEAFF. The CDR3 DNA sequence: TGTGCCAGCAGGGCCGGGCCCTCGGGCACTGAAGCTTTCTTT. The chain is built from TRBV7-4 and TRBJ1-1; no definite D call. Germline V gene data show CDR1 as SGHVT and CDR2 as SQSDAQ. V lost 6 bases to trimming and J lost 4 bases, with 15 bases between them. CDR3 length: 14 amino acids. Full variable domain (rest looked up from reference TRBV7-4 and TRBJ1-1): GAGVSQSPRYKVAKRGRDVALRCDSISGHVTLYWYRQTLGQGSEVLTYSQSDAQRDKSGRPSGRFSAERPERSVSTLKIQRTEQGDSAVYLCASRAGPSGTEAFFGQGTRLTVV.

This clonotype was observed many times. The chain employs TRBV4-1 and TRBJ1-1; no clear D gene. The CDR3 has 15 residues. Trimming removed 0 bases at V and 4 bases at J, with 12 bases between. Germline values: CDR1 MGHRA, CDR2 YSYEKL. The CDR3, as DNA: TGCGCCAGCAGCCAAGATAGGGCCAGGAGCACTGAAGCTTTCTTT. Translated, it gives CASSQDRARSTEAFF.

V gene TRBV5-4 combines with J gene TRBJ2-5; TRBD2 might be the D (6 bases). V lost 7 bases, J lost 3 bases, and 16 bases lay in between. The CDR3 has 14 residues. CDR1 SGHNT and CDR2 YYREEE come from the germline V gene (reference sequence). The chain's CDR3 is CASRREFVEETQYF. In nucleotides, the CDR3 is TGTGCCAGCCGGCGGGAATTCGTAGAAGAGACCCAGTACTTC.

The rearrangement uses TRBV2 and TRBJ2-7; tentatively, D is TRBD1 (6 bases). The CDR3 has 15 amino acids. The V end lost 0 bases, the J end lost 5 bases, and 14 bases lay between the germline ends. CDR1 is SNHLY and CDR2 is FYNNEI in the germline V gene. This CDR3 is CASSEAGQRGDEQYF. CDR3 in DNA: TGTGCCAGCAGTGAAGCCGGACAGCGCGGAGACGAGCAGTACTTC.

Concerning this clonotype itself: This may be a read error: a much more frequent sequence differs by one nucleotide. The rearrangement uses TRBV7-9 and TRBJ2-3; D is perhaps TRBD2 (6 bases). This CDR3 contains 13 residues. Germline assignment: CDR1 SEHNR and CDR2 FQNEAQ (reference sequence). CDR3 residues: CASSLTRGDTRYF. The CDR3 DNA sequence: TGTGCCAGCAGCCTGACTAGGGGAGATACGCGGTATTTT.

This chain uses TRBV20-1 with TRBJ1-2; TRBD1 matches 9 bases. In germline, CDR1 is DFQATT, CDR2 SNEGSKA (reference sequence). The junction had 17 bases not matched to a gene; V was cut back by 1 base and J by 8 bases. The CDR3 has 17 residues. The CDR3 spells CSARARDRAPSIRGYTF. As DNA, the CDR3 is TGCAGTGCTAGAGCCCGGGACAGGGCACCTAGTATAAGAGGCTACACCTTC.

In this sample, this clonotype turned up a few times. The V call is TRBV6-1, the J call TRBJ1-2; no clear D gene. The V end was cut by 1 base, the J end by 3 bases, with 6 bases between. The CDR3 has 13 amino acids. Germline V gene lookup returns CDR1 MNHNS and CDR2 SASEGT. In DNA, the CDR3 is TGTGCCAGCAGTGAAGAAGGGTACTATGGCTACACCTTC. It translates to CASSEEGYYGYTF.

This clonotype was detected ten times or more. The V gene is TRBV10-3, the J gene TRBJ2-3; tentatively, D is TRBD2 (5 bases). With 0 bases removed from V and 6 bases from J, the gap between germline ends came to 19 bases. Germline V gene lookup returns CDR1 ENHRY and CDR2 SYGVKD. The CDR3 length is 17 residues. The CDR3: CAISESRSASQRDTQYF. CDR3 nucleotide sequence: TGTGCCATCAGTGAGTCAAGGTCGGCGAGTCAGCGGGATACGCAGTATTTT.

This clonotype has at least ten counts. The chain employs TRBV7-2 and TRBJ2-1; maybe TRBD2 (6 bases). Germline CDR1 and CDR2: SGHTA and FQGNSA. The ends were cut back, 2 bases at V and 3 bases at J, with 8 bases in the middle. The CDR3 is made up of 14 amino acids. DNA for the CDR3: TGTGCCAGCAGCTTAATAGCGGTCTACAATGAGCAGTTCTTC. This translates into CASSLIAVYNEQFF.

V and J are TRBV28 and TRBJ2-5; D might be TRBD2 (5 bases). Germline loops: CDR1 MDHEN, CDR2 SYDVKM. The CDR3 has 15 residues. The V and J ends lost 2 bases and 0 bases respectively, with 10 bases between them. The DNA for the CDR3 is TGTGCCAGCAGTTTAACCGGGGTTTACCAAGAGACCCAGTACTTC. Amino acid sequence: CASSLTGVYQETQYF.

This clonotype was observed many times. The chain links TRBV7-2 to TRBJ1-4; D gene ambiguous. This CDR3 has 12 amino acids. Germline-derived CDR1 and CDR2 are SGHTA and FQGNSA. Trimming took off 3 bases at V and 7 bases at J, with 6 bases between the two ends. CDR3 amino acids: CASSFSSEKLFF. In DNA form, the CDR3 reads TGTGCCAGCAGCTTCTCTTCTGAAAAACTGTTTTTT.

The rearrangement joins TRBV25-1 to TRBJ1-6; tentatively, D is TRBD1 (5 bases). This CDR3 contains 15 residues. Germline assignment: CDR1 MGHDK and CDR2 SYGVNS. V was shortened by 1 base and J by 10 bases, with 14 bases between the two germline ends. The DNA of the CDR3 is TGTGCCAGCAGTGAATGGGACTCCCTGGGCTCACCCCTCCACTTT. It encodes CASSEWDSLGSPLHF.